This record looks at one TCR beta chain sequence and its context. The record originates from a study of T cells in localized non-small cell lung cancer. Germline V gene data show CDR1 as SGHDT and CDR2 as YYEEEE. CDR3 size: 15 residues. The ends were cut back, 0 bases at V and 2 bases at J, with 11 bases in the middle. Data came from immunoSEQ multiplex PCR; TCRdb stores just in-frame clones and leaves some out. The table shows around 19,000 clones, with roughly nine tenths occurring only once. The V and J genes are TRBV5-6 and TRBJ1-1; D call uncertain. This specimen consisted of peripheral blood, obtained before any cancer treatment. The sequence was obtained from a woman aged 35 to 70 with stage I lung adenocarcinoma. The CDR3 nucleotides are TGTGCCAGCAGCTTGGGTGCAGGCCTCAACACTGAAGCTTTCTTT. It is translated as CASSLGAGLNTEAFF. The whole variable domain, filled in from reference TRBV5-6 and TRBJ1-1, reads DAGVTQSPTHLIKTRGQQVTLRCSPKSGHDTVSWYQQALGQGPQFIFQYYEEEERQRGNFPDRFSGHQFPNYSSELNVNALLLGDSALYLCASSLGAGLNTEAFFGQGTRLTVV.